This T cell receptor (beta chain) stems from a study of blood T cells in healthy people across ages. It was with a sample-barcoded 5' primer and a J-beta primer mix that a second PCR of roughly 6 to 12 cycles was run. One entry per CDR3 protein results from TCRdb running MiXCR on the 5' RACE reads. The table shows more than 750,000 distinct CDR3 sequences, with just under 30% occurring only once. Losses at the gene ends were 6 bases for V and 6 bases for J; bases not matched to a gene: 8. This CDR3 contains 14 residues. This sample also appeared in a second study, on T cells of mothers and their children. That report adds: Inherited differences only slightly affect thymic shaping of TCR recombination output. The study found slightly higher but non-significant overlap in related versus unrelated mother-child pairs.

The chain couples TRBV12-3 or TRBV12-4 to TRBJ1-5, with TRBD1 identical over 7 bases. What was sequenced was blood. This clonotype was sampled from a woman aged 35 to 49 in good health. The CDR3 coding sequence is TGTGCCAGCAGCCGGAGACAGGGCGGTCAGCCCCAGCATTTT. Protein: CASSRRQGGQPQHF.